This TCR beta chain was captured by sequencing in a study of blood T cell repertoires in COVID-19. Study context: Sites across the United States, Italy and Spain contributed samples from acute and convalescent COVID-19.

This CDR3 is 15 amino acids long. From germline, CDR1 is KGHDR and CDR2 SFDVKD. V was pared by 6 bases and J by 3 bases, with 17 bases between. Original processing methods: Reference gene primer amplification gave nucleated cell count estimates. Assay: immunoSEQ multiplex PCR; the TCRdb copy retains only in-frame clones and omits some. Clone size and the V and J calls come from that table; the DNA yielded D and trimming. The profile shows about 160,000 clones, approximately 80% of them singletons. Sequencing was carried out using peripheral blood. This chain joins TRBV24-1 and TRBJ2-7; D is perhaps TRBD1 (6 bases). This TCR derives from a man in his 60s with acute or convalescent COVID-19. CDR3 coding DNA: TGTGCCACCAGTACAAAGGTCAGGGGCCTCTACGAGCAGTACTTC. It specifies CATSTKVRGLYEQYF.